Below are 4 T cell receptor beta chains sequenced from a single sample in a study of chemoradiotherapy in HPV16-positive cancers. Sequencing was performed with immunoSEQ multiplex PCR; in TCRdb, only in-frame clones are kept and a portion is missing. This table holds approximately 9,000 clones, around 70% found once. Sequencing was performed on tumor tissue, taken from a patient who underwent chemoradiotherapy. The receptors derive from a human donor with HPV-associated anogenital cancer.

The V and J genes are TRBV19 and TRBJ2-7; 9 positions agree with TRBD1. Germline CDR1 and CDR2: LNHDA and SQIVND (reference sequence). There are 15 residues in the CDR3. V lost 6 bases to trimming and J lost 2 bases; unmatched junction nucleotides: 8. The CDR3 region is CASRVPGQGAYEQYF. CDR3 sequence (DNA): TGTGCCAGTAGGGTCCCGGGACAGGGAGCCTACGAGCAGTACTTC.

This clone was recorded a few times. V usage is TRBV14 and J usage is TRBJ2-2, with D tentatively TRBD2 (5 bases). The germline CDR1 and CDR2 sequences are SGHDN and FVKESK. The CDR3 contains 15 residues. The V gene lost 4 bases and the J gene lost 5 bases, with 14 bases spanning the gap. CDR3 nucleotide sequence: TGTGCCAGCAGCCCCTGGACGGGGAGAACCGGGGAGCTGTTTTTT. This encodes CASSPWTGRTGELFF.

The gene calls are TRBV19 and TRBJ2-1; 9 bases line up with TRBD1. Germline CDR1 is LNHDA and CDR2 is SQIVND (reference sequence). CDR3 length: 13 amino acids. The V segment lost 5 bases and the J segment 7 bases; nucleotides outside the gene matches: 3. The CDR3 region has the DNA TGTGCCAGTAGTGGGGACAGGGTGAATGAGCAGTTCTTC. Translated, it gives CASSGDRVNEQFF.

The chain combines TRBV7-9 with TRBJ2-5; possibly TRBD2 for D (5 bases). The closer fit of TRBJ2-7 to the DNA end suggests the J call may be wrong. The CDR3 runs to 12 residues. From germline, CDR1 is SEHNR and CDR2 FQNEAQ (reference sequence). DNA of the CDR3: TGTGCCAGCAGCCCGGGGTCCTACGAGCAGTACTTC. It yields the protein CASSPGSYEQYF.